The sample holds a few counts of the clone carrying this TCR beta chain. Its antigen is unknown. This sample is drawn from a study of beta chain features in type 1 diabetes. Sequenced material consisted of expressed TCRB transcripts (all of the isolated RNA was reverse transcribed). This table comes from immunoSEQ multiplex PCR, and its TCRdb copy is limited to in-frame clones, with some not included. The sample contains over 150,000 clones, around 8% of which appear only once. General study findings and limits: Among patients, naive, central memory and Treg TCRB repertoires appeared more similar than among healthy donors. Fewer insertions but more deletions were seen at VDJ junctions in type 1 diabetes patients. In every one of the four CD4+ subsets, TCRB CDR3s were moderately but significantly shorter in Type 1 diabetes patients.

In all sorted populations, purity surpassed 95%. The sequence was obtained from a woman aged 18-29 years with type 1 diabetes. Sample: central memory CD4+ T cells from blood.

CDR3 nucleotides: TGTGCCAGCAACTTGGACAGCCGAGAGACCCAGTACTTC. Protein sequence: CASNLDSRETQYF. J is TRBJ2-5 and V is TRBV7-9; TRBD1 is a possible D gene (6 bases). CDR3 length: 13 residues. Germline values: CDR1 SEHNR, CDR2 FQNEAQ (reference sequence). V dropped 7 bases and J dropped 4 bases, with 13 bases sitting between them.